This T cell receptor (beta chain) comes out of a study of shared clonotypes between healthy human individuals. Study outcomes and limitations: When compared with the clonotypes that were shared by all four sorted-subset donors, the non-shared clonotypes turned out to have lower generation probabilities.

It was at deep level that the assay was run. Sequencing was performed with immunoSEQ multiplex PCR; in TCRdb, only in-frame clones are kept and a portion is missing. The sample contains approximately 2,000,000 clones, 85% to 95% of which appear only once. Concerning this clone itself: Its antigen is unidentified.

Naive-designated CD8 cells lacked CD45RO, were positively enriched for CCR7, and omitted terminally differentiated effector memory CD45RA+ cells. Donors were healthy HIV-negative adults without recently reported acute infections or vaccinations. The V and J ends lost 0 bases and 3 bases respectively, with 10 bases between them. The germline CDR1 and CDR2 sequences are SGHRS and YFSETQ. This CDR3 is 14 amino acids long. The TCR originated in a man younger than 35 in good health. Some clones in this sample may be carry-over from other donors' samples. This rearrangement joins TRBV5-1 to TRBJ2-7; D remains unclear. The sample consisted of naive CD8+ T cells from PBMCs. The CDR3 sequence: CASSLGLDLYEQYF. The CDR3 DNA follows: TGCGCCAGCAGCTTGGGGCTAGATCTCTACGAGCAGTACTTC.